Below are 10 T cell receptor beta chains sequenced from a single sample in a study of cytomegalovirus exposure and HLA in healthy donors. The study ran its PCR with 60 Vbeta and 13 Jbeta primers. The protocol was immunoSEQ multiplex PCR, while the TCRdb copy is restricted to in-frame clones and leaves out a portion. Of about 100,000 clones in the sample, more than 65% were seen once. The sequenced sample was PBMCs. Receptor source: a woman between 18 and 29 years old in good health and CMV-seropositive.

V gene TRBV28 combines with J gene TRBJ2-1; a possible D gene is TRBD1 (6 bases). The germline V gene encodes CDR1 MDHEN and CDR2 SYDVKM. The CDR3 runs to 15 residues. V was shortened by 6 bases and J by 5 bases, with 17 bases between the two germline ends. In nucleotides, the CDR3 is TGTGCCAGCAGCTACAGGGACGTTGGACACAATGAGCAGTTCTTC. It yields the protein CASSYRDVGHNEQFF.

This chain joins TRBV5-1 and TRBJ2-1, with TRBD2 matching over 11 bases. CDR3 length: 17 amino acids. V trimming: 3 bases; J trimming: 9 bases; junction bases outside the gene matches: 14. CDR1 is SGHRS, CDR2 YFSETQ, per germline. The CDR3 loop is CASSSALAGGPAAEQFF. In DNA form, the CDR3 reads TGCGCCAGCAGCTCCGCCTTAGCGGGAGGGCCAGCGGCTGAGCAGTTCTTC. Full variable domain (missing parts from reference TRBV5-1 and TRBJ2-1): KAGVTQTPRYLIKTRGQQVTLSCSPISGHRSVSWYQQTPGQGLQFLFEYFSETQRNKGNFPGRFSGRQFSNSRSEMNVSTLELGDSALYLCASSSALAGGPAAEQFFGPGTRLTVL.

The chain is built from TRBV7-9 and TRBJ2-1; a weak D match, TRBD2 (6 bases). V was trimmed by 11 bases and J by 7 bases, leaving 18 bases between them. Germline CDR1 SEHNR, CDR2 FQNEAQ (reference sequence). CDR3 length: 13 residues. The CDR3 protein is CAQRSGLINEQFF. CDR3 coding DNA: TGTGCCCAACGTAGCGGACTAATAAATGAGCAGTTCTTC.

The genes are TRBV30 and TRBJ1-1; D perhaps matches TRBD1 (6 bases). There are 13 residues in the CDR3. The germline gives CDR1 GTSNPN, CDR2 SVGIG (reference sequence). Trimming stripped 7 bases from V and 1 base from J, with 13 bases between. The CDR3: CASGGQGNTEAFF. CDR3 DNA sequence: TGTGCCTCGGGGGGACAAGGGAACACTGAAGCTTTCTTT.

The gene calls are TRBV29-1 and TRBJ1-2; no reliable D call. The V gene lost 6 bases and the J gene lost 2 bases, with 4 bases spanning the gap. CDR1 is SQVTM and CDR2 is ANQGSEA in the germline V gene. The CDR3 contains 10 residues. The CDR3 DNA is TGCAGCGTGAGGAACTATGGCTACACCTTC. This sequence encodes CSVRNYGYTF.

The rearrangement joins TRBV7-9 to TRBJ2-7; TRBD2 matches 10 bases. Looked up from germline, CDR1 is SEHNR and CDR2 is FQNEAQ (reference sequence). Trimming cost V 5 bases and J 3 bases; bases outside gene matches: 7. The CDR3 extends over 15 amino acids. The CDR3 nucleotides are TGTGCCAGCAGCCCCTTGGCTAGCGGGAGCTACGAGCAGTACTTC. The encoded protein is CASSPLASGSYEQYF.

This clone was seen only once. V usage is TRBV19 and J usage is TRBJ1-2; TRBD1 agrees at 8 bases. This CDR3 region has 17 residues. The V gene's germline CDR1 is LNHDA and CDR2 SQIVND (reference sequence). V gave up 9 bases and J gave up 0 bases; unmatched junction bases: 15. The CDR3 nucleotides read TGTGCCAGCCATGGGACAGGACCTTTTCGGACTAACTATGGCTACACCTTC. This gives the protein CASHGTGPFRTNYGYTF.

The chain couples TRBV7-3 to TRBJ2-1; 9 nucleotides agree with TRBD2. The trim removed 6 bases at V and 10 bases at J, leaving 7 bases unmatched. The CDR3 spans 13 residues. Per germline, CDR1 SGHTA and CDR2 FQGTGA. CDR3 residues: CASSSGSWREQFF. The CDR3 nucleotides read TGTGCCAGCAGTAGCGGGAGTTGGCGCGAGCAGTTCTTC.

This clone showed up just once. The V and J genes are TRBV6-4 and TRBJ2-3, with 10 bases lining up with TRBD1. V was pared by 6 bases and J by 1 base, with 7 bases of the junction left unmatched. This CDR3 has 16 amino acids. Germline V gene sequence: CDR1 MRHNA, CDR2 SNTAGT. The CDR3 reads CASSQQGTGGTDTQYF. In DNA form, the CDR3 reads TGTGCCAGCAGCCAACAAGGGACAGGGGGCACAGATACGCAGTATTTT.

This chain links TRBV19 with TRBJ1-5, with 9 bases that match TRBD1. The ends lost 3 bases at V and 4 bases at J; junction bases unmatched: 13. Germline V gene data show CDR1 as LNHDA and CDR2 as SQIVND (reference sequence). The CDR3 is 18 residues long. The CDR3 region is CASSIPPRTGGGNQPQHF. DNA of the CDR3: TGTGCCAGTAGTATCCCTCCTCGAACAGGGGGCGGGAATCAGCCCCAGCATTTT.